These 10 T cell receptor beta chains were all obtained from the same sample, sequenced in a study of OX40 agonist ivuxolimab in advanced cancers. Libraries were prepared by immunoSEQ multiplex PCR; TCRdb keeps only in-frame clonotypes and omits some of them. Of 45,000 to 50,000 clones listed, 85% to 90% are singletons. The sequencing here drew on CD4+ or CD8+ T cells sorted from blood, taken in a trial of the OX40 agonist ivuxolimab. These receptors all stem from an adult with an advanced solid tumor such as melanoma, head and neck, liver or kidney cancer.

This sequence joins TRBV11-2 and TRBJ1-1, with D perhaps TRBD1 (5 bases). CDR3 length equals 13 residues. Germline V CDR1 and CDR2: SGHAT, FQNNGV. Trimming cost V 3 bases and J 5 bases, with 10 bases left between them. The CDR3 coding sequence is TGTGCCAGCAGCTTTGGGGGGAAGACTGAAGCTTTCTTT. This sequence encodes CASSFGGKTEAFF.

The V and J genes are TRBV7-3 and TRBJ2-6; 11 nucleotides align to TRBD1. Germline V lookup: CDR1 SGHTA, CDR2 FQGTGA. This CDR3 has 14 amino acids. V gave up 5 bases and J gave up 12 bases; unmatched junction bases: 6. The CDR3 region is CASSLDRGRTVLTF. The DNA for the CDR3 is TGTGCCAGCAGCCTGGACAGGGGGCGCACCGTCCTGACTTTC.

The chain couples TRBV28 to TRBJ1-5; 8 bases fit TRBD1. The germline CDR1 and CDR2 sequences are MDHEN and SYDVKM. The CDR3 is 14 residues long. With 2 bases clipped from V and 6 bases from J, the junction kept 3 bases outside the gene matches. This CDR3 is CASSLGQGLQPQHF. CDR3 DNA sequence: TGTGCCAGCAGTTTAGGACAGGGTCTTCAGCCCCAGCATTTT.

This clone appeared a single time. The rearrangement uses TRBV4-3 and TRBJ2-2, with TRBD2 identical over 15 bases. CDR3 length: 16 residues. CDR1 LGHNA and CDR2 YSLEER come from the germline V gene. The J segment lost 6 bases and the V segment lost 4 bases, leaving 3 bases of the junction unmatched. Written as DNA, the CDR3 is TGCGCCAGCAGCCTAGGACTAGCGGGAGGGCCCGGGGAGCTGTTTTTT. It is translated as CASSLGLAGGPGELFF.

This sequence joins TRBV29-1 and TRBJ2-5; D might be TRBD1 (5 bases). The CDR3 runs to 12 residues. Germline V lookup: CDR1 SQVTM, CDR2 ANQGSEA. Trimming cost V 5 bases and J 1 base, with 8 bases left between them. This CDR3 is CSVRQGQETQYF. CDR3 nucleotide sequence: TGCAGCGTTAGGCAGGGCCAAGAGACCCAGTACTTC.

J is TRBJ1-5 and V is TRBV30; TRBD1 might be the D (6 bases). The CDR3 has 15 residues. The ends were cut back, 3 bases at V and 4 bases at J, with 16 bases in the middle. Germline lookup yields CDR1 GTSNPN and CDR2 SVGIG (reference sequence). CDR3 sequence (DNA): TGTGCCTGGAGAAGAGGGGGTGCAGGGAATCAGCCCCAGCATTTT. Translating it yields CAWRRGGAGNQPQHF. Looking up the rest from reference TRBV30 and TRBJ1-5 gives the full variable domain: SQTIHQWPATLVQPVGSPLSLECTVEGTSNPNLYWYRQAAGRGLQLLFYSVGIGQISSEVPQNLSASRPQDRQFILSSKKLLLSDSGFYLCAWRRGGAGNQPQHFGDGTRLSIL.

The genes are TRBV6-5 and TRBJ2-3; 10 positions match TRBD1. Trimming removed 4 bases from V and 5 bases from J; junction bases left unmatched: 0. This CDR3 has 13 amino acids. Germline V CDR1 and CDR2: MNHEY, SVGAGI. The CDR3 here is CASSWDRGDTQYF. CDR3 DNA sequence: TGTGCCAGCAGTTGGGACAGGGGAGATACGCAGTATTTT.

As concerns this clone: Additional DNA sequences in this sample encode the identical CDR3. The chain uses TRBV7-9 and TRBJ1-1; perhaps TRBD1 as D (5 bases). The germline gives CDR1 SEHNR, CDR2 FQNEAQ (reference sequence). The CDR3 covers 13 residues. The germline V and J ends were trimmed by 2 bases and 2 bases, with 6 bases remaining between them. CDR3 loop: CASSLQGNTEAFF. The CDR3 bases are TGTGCCAGCAGCTTACAGGGAAACACTGAAGCTTTCTTT.

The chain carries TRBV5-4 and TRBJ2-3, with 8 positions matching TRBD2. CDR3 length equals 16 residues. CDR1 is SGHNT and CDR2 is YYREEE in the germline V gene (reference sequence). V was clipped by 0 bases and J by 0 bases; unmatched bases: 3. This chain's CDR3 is CASSLDGRASTDTQYF. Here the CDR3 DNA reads TGTGCCAGCAGCTTGGACGGGAGGGCGAGCACAGATACGCAGTATTTT.

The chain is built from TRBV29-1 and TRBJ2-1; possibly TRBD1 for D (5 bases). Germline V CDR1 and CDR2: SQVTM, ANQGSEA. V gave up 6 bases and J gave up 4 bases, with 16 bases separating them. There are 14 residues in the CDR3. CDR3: CSVERQFLYNEQFF. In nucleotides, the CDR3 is TGCAGCGTGGAACGACAGTTCTTATACAATGAGCAGTTCTTC.